This section outlines one T cell receptor beta chain sequence together with its context. The sample is drawn from a study of control samples from healthy donors and cancer patients. Only in-frame clones appear in the TCRdb table, and some are missing; sequencing was by immunoSEQ multiplex PCR. The sample shows about 130,000 clones, 80% to 95% of them seen only once. V shed 2 bases and J shed 1 base, with 6 bases lying between them. CDR1 is SGHKS, CDR2 YYEKEE, per germline (reference sequence). This CDR3 is built from 13 residues. The V and J genes are TRBV5-5 and TRBJ1-1, with D perhaps matching TRBD1 (5 bases). Sequencing was done on a sample of blood. The sequence was obtained from a man aged 35 to 55 in good health. This CDR3 reads CASSFTGNTEAFF. The DNA for the CDR3 is TGTGCCAGCAGCTTTACAGGGAACACTGAAGCTTTCTTT.